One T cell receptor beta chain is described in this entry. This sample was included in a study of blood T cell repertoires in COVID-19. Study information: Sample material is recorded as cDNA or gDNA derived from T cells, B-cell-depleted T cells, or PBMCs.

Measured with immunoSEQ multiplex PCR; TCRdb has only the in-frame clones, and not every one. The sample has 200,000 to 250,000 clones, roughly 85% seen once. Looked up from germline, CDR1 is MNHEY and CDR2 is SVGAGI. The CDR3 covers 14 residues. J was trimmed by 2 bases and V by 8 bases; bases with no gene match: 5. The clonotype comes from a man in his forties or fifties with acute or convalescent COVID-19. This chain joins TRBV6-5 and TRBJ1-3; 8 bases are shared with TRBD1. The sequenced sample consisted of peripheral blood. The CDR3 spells CASCRQGPGNTIYF. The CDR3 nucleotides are TGTGCCAGCTGCCGACAGGGGCCTGGAAACACCATATATTTT.